This TCR beta chain originates from a study of cytomegalovirus exposure and HLA in healthy donors (dated by TCRdb to between 2016 and 2019). Background on the whole study: In an earlier analysis of under 750 of the donors, under 300 Gb of sequence data and 117 million unique TCR beta sequences from about 179 million T cells were reported. Approximately 300 gigabases of sequencing data and 91 million or so unique TCR sequences made up an early release that covered fewer than 650 HLA-typed donors. Of the 398 genotyped donors, around 81% fell in the genetic ancestry cluster associated with self-reported Caucasian donors. The study aimed to test whether cataloging public T cell receptors could reveal signatures of past pathogen exposure. The study profiled the T cell repertoires of hundreds of subjects by immunosequencing and related them to cytomegalovirus serostatus. Besides the first cohort of 666 subjects, a separate validation cohort made up of over 100 different subjects was used. High-throughput TCR immunosequencing, statistical association of individual TCRs with disease status, and machine learning were combined to predict cytomegalovirus infection status. A later analysis re-analyzed previously published TCR beta repertoires from roughly 600 donors and added high-resolution HLA genotyping to study TCR occurrence patterns. Rather than using new phenotypic data, the later analysis identified candidate immune exposures from TCR beta sequences and from how often those sequences occurred across donors. An earlier analysis of approximately 630 of the donors applied high-throughput TCR beta sequencing to assess whether each TCR beta V gene segment acted as functional or pseudogenic. Donor age, sex, ethnicity and CMV serostatus were compiled together with the repertoire data. A later genetic analysis used genome-wide SNP genotypes for about 65% of the 666 donors, treating that subset as a discovery cohort. All discovery cohort repertoires had been generated on a single sequencing platform. Both class I and class II loci were covered by HLA typing, at four-digit resolution. The number of typed donors differed by locus: roughly 620-630 for A, B, C, DRB1 and DQB1; 500 to 550 for DQA1; 606 for DPA1; and some 430 for DPB1. Four or five DR-DQ haplotypes were handled as single units for association and clustering because linkage in the cohort was strong. Among about 400 genotyped donors of the cohort, an average of roughly 230,000 unique TCR beta nucleotide sequences was sequenced per donor, of which 15% to 20% were non-productive.

The cohort consisted of 650 to 850 healthy bone marrow donors. At the time of sampling, every cohort member was nominally healthy, though immune exposures that went unrecorded were likely present. The donor tested CMV seropositive, placing the donor among the 289 seropositive members of the cohort. Every donor gave a peripheral blood sample, and the peripheral blood mononuclear cells from that sample were used for TCR beta sequencing. The Qiagen DNeasy Blood Extraction Kit was used to extract genomic DNA from the blood cell samples. Beyond this particular receptor, the publication reports: Some IMGT-functional V segments, including TRBV6-2 and TRBV6-3, could not be distinguished by the 87-base-pair reads and were therefore excluded. In an earlier analysis of 587 of the donors, most TCR beta V segments appeared in productive rearrangements about 87% or about 30% of the time, broadly matching IMGT annotations. V-gene and J-gene trimming of TCR beta chains was associated with a missense DCLRE1C variant in a later genetic analysis, and the association was replicated in an independent cohort. CMV serostatus was the only immune exposure information available for the cohort. Fewer than 20 rarely observed V segments, including chromosome 9 orphons, were excluded from the earlier analysis of a few hundred of the donors because counts were too low. Strong co-occurrence of HLA alleles, especially DR and DQ, made assigning TCR associations to individual alleles difficult. In a later analysis, around 17,000 TCR beta sequences were associated with specific HLA alleles at a false discovery rate of 0.05. In a later analysis, HLA-associated TCR beta chains were found to be more clonally expanded and to have lower generation probabilities than equally common non-associated chains. The authors suggested that the approach could potentially be extended to other disease states and immunological phenotypes. Correlated functional status among segregating V segments might be attributable to linkage disequilibrium, but an unknown experimental factor could not be ruled out. A cluster of highly shared sequence variants was judged likely to be a technical artifact of the sequencing pipeline. The study gave a list of 150 to 200 TCR beta chains associated with cytomegalovirus. The presence/absence analyses assumed that sequencing depth was roughly uniform across donors, and that assumption may not be true. A later analysis found that TCR association rates varied across HLA loci, with DRB1 alleles showing the most associated TCRs and HLA-C alleles the fewest. In a later analysis, several top co-occurrence clusters were reported to appear linked to parvovirus B19, influenza, CMV and Epstein-Barr virus. A further reported finding was that TCR beta sequences accurately predicted the HLA-A and HLA-B alleles for most subjects in the first cohort. Because some donors lacked HLA typing at each locus, the association tests relied only on the typed subset. Across donors, most TCR sequences were observed very rarely, whereas some public TCRs were present in many individuals. In vitro tests confirmed that a few of the cytomegalovirus-associated TCR beta chains recognize cytomegalovirus antigens. Most CMV-associated TCR beta chains appeared to be HLA-restricted in a later analysis, and the HLA associations seemed to be driven largely by CMV exposure. In a later genetic analysis, fewer N-insertions in productive TCRs were reported among donors in an Asian-associated ancestry cluster than the approximately 630-donor mean. Only TCR beta chains were sequenced in this cohort, and the absence of alpha or paired-chain data limited detectable features. The classifier was reported to diagnose cytomegalovirus status with high specificity and sensitivity in both the original and validation cohorts.

Receptors were amplified or captured by the immunoSEQ multiplex PCR assay. A mixture of 60 forward primers for TCR Vbeta segments and 13 reverse primers for TCR Jbeta segments was used in the multiplex PCR. Amplification of the CDR3 region of rearranged TCR beta genes was performed with a multiplex PCR assay on genomic DNA. The amplified TCR beta libraries were sequenced on the Illumina HiSeq System as 87-base-pair reads. The original pipeline was this. A later analysis counted tens of millions of unique TCR beta chains across the 670 or so repertoires, and roughly 11 million of these chains were shared by at least two donors. A nearest-neighbor algorithm error-corrected the raw reads and collapsed the reads into unique sequences, merging closely related sequences to remove PCR and sequencing errors. CDR3 sequences were aligned to IMGT reference sequences to assign V, D and J gene segments. For a sequence to be retained, at least a six-nucleotide match to both a V gene segment and a J gene segment was required. Rearrangements were classified as productive when the CDR3 lacked stop codons and remained in frame with V and J, and all other rearrangements were classified as non-productive. Following IMGT convention, CDR3 was defined as the stretch from the second conserved V-encoded cysteine to the conserved J-encoded phenylalanine. In an earlier analysis of around 570 of the donors, sequences lacking an unambiguous match to a single V gene segment were excluded. In an earlier analysis of 450 to 700 of the donors, V segments were called functional above 56.7% productive rearrangements and were called segregating when the between-donor standard deviation exceeded 5%. A statistical classification framework was built to diagnose cytomegalovirus status from the catalog of TCR beta chain sequences. In a later analysis, TCR nucleotide sequences were compared against IMGT/GENE-DB human TR gene sequences so that V and J genes could be assigned. A later analysis assigned CDR3 sequences and most-parsimonious VDJ recombination scenarios with the TCRdist pipeline. A later analysis defined each TCR beta chain by its CDR3 amino acid sequence plus V-gene family, and excluded reads lacking a unique V-gene family. In a later analysis, 450 to 600 highly shared, low-generation-probability nucleotide sequences were removed to address suspected cross-contamination and a sequencing artifact. In a later analysis, a clonal expansion index was calculated for each public chain from normalized within-repertoire ranks of inferred template counts. In a later analysis, generation probabilities were computed using a VDJ recombination model fitted to out-of-frame rearrangements, and the results were checked against IGoR. In a later analysis, TCR-TCR, TCR-HLA and TCR-CMV co-occurrence was scored with hypergeometric tests, and a repertoire-size bias correction was applied to TCR pairs. To estimate false discovery rates, a later analysis permuted the HLA or CMV assignments 20 times. In a later analysis, co-occurring TCRs were grouped using DBSCAN, with TCRdist sequence similarity added in when clustering inside HLA-allele-positive subsets. Repertoires with fewer than 30,000 or more than 120,000 public chains were left out of co-occurrence clustering, as were about five repertoires with anomalous nucleotide sharing. TCRdb obtained this table from immuneACCESS and retained in-frame rearrangements with V and J assigned. These tables miss some clones; where compared with another copy, unresolved V genes account for less than half of the shortfall, and the remainder is unexplained. That table gives V, J and clone size, and the DNA gave D and trimming. The sample has some 100,000 clones on record, under 80% of them singletons. Under 5% of the sample is taken by the ten largest.

Taken from the germline V gene (reference sequence), the CDR1 and CDR2 loops are GTSNPN and SVGIG. Measured from the cysteine to the phenylalanine, the CDR3 is 12 residues long. The retained sequence is limited to the CDR3, 36 bases, with the frame set at the first base. V gives up 6 bases and J gives up 0 bases, and the segment between their germline ends measures 7 bases. A note on this clone: Its antigen is still unknown. No quality values exist for individual bases; no much larger clone is one base distant.

This TCR derives from a woman aged 45-65 years in good health and CMV-seropositive. The chain links TRBV30 with TRBJ2-3; too little of a D gene remains to name it. The sequenced sample was PBMCs. The DNA is as follows: TGTGCCTGCCAATTTAGCACAGATACGCAGTATTTT. Translated, this is CACQFSTDTQYF.